These 21 T cell receptor beta chains were sequenced from one sample in a study of post-analysis software for immune sequencing data. Overall study findings and caveats: Patients had higher frequencies than controls of about five TRBV segments, including TRBV5-6, TRBV5-1 and TRBV20-1.

The antigens these receptors bind are not known. Every TCR beta cDNA library bore unique molecular identifiers. TCRdb re-analysed the PCR reads in MiXCR, keeping a single row per CDR3 protein. Of about 680,000 distinct CDR3 sequences listed, approximately 59% are singletons. Sequenced input: blood. These TCRs come from a girl aged 2 to 9 with multiple sclerosis.

The CDR3 DNA is TGCAGTGCTAGTCTACTAGGACAGGGGGATCGGTATGGCTACACCTTC. Translated, it gives CSASLLGQGDRYGYTF. This chain uses TRBV20-1 with TRBJ1-2; 10 bases fit TRBD1. Germline V gene sequence: CDR1 DFQATT, CDR2 SNEGSKA (reference sequence). The CDR3 extends over 16 amino acids. V lost 3 bases, J lost 5 bases, and 12 bases stayed unmatched.

The chain carries TRBV7-2 and TRBJ2-3, with 8 bases that match TRBD1. CDR3 length equals 16 residues. V shed 1 base and J 8 bases; nucleotides not matched to a gene: 11. Germline values: CDR1 SGHTA, CDR2 FQGNSA. CDR3 sequence: CASSLVRGTGGRTQYF. CDR3 DNA sequence: TGTGCCAGCAGCTTAGTTCGAGGGACAGGCGGGCGTACGCAGTATTTT.

This chain connects TRBV6-1 to TRBJ1-5; no reliable D call. V was clipped by 4 bases and J by 0 bases, with 10 bases between them. The CDR3 runs to 15 residues. Germline V lookup: CDR1 MNHNS, CDR2 SASEGT. In nucleotides, the CDR3 is TGTGCCAGCAGTGGGGAACCCTATAGCAATCAGCCCCAGCATTTT. Its translation: CASSGEPYSNQPQHF.

The DNA of the CDR3 is TGCAGTGCTCGTTCTGGGACTAGCGGGAGTAAGAAGAGTTTCTACAATGAGCAGTTCTTC. It is translated as CSARSGTSGSKKSFYNEQFF. The V and J genes are TRBV20-1 and TRBJ2-1; 14 bases fit TRBD2. With 5 bases clipped from V and 3 bases from J, the junction kept 18 bases outside the gene matches. CDR1 DFQATT and CDR2 SNEGSKA come from the germline V gene (reference sequence). This CDR3 has 20 amino acids.

V gene TRBV27 combines with J gene TRBJ2-1, with TRBD1 matching 7 bases. Germline V gene data show CDR1 as MNHEY and CDR2 as SMNVEV (reference sequence). The CDR3 runs 15 residues. J lost 5 bases, V lost 5 bases, and 9 bases had no gene match. The chain's CDR3 is CASSPYRGGNNEQFF. CDR3 coding DNA: TGTGCCAGCAGTCCATACAGGGGTGGCAACAATGAGCAGTTCTTC.

The chain couples TRBV27 to TRBJ2-1; D may be TRBD1 (6 bases). This CDR3 is 17 amino acids long. The V and J ends lost 8 bases and 1 base respectively, with 21 bases between them. In germline, CDR1 is MNHEY, CDR2 SMNVEV (reference sequence). CDR3 sequence reads: CASLPAGTRGSYNEQFF. The CDR3 nucleotides read TGTGCCAGCCTTCCCGCGGGCACCAGGGGATCCTACAATGAGCAGTTCTTC.

CDR3 amino acids: CASSSAQREVNTDTQYF. DNA of the CDR3: TGTGCCAGCAGCTCAGCGCAGCGGGAGGTAAACACAGATACGCAGTATTTT. This chain connects TRBV7-9 to TRBJ2-3, with 9 bases identical to TRBD2. With 4 bases clipped from V and 2 bases from J, the junction kept 10 bases outside the gene matches. Looked up from germline, CDR1 is SEHNR and CDR2 is FQNEAQ (reference sequence). This CDR3 contains 17 residues.

Note on this clonotype: Its ends do not fully match the called genes, so a read error is possible. This chain links TRBV27 with TRBJ2-5; TRBD1 is a possible D gene (5 bases). The CDR3 length is 14 residues. The germline V gene encodes CDR1 MNHEY and CDR2 SMNVEV (reference sequence). The CDR3 sequence is CASSFTSGQETQYF. The CDR3 nucleotides read TGTGCCAGCAGTTTTACTTCAGGGCAAGAGACCCAGTACTTT.

V usage is TRBV29-1 and J usage is TRBJ2-5; either TRBD1 or TRBD2 may fit D (5 bases each). Per the germline V gene, CDR1 is SQVTM and CDR2 is ANQGSEA. Trimming removed 6 bases from V and 2 bases from J, with 13 bases in between. The CDR3 covers 13 residues. Here the CDR3 DNA reads TGCAGCGTCGGGGCGGGTCCTCAAGAGACCCAGTACTTC. This gives the protein CSVGAGPQETQYF.

This clonotype has a handful of counts. J is TRBJ2-3 and V is TRBV7-3; 7 bases are shared with TRBD2. Germline V gene sequence: CDR1 SGHTA, CDR2 FQGTGA. V lost 5 bases to trimming and J lost 2 bases; unmatched junction nucleotides: 13. This CDR3 comprises 17 residues. The chain's CDR3 is CASSPEAGNPFTDTQYF. In nucleotides, the CDR3 is TGTGCCAGCAGCCCAGAAGCGGGGAACCCCTTCACAGATACGCAGTATTTT.

This chain connects TRBV21-1 to TRBJ2-7; the listed D gene, TRBD2, was not tested against the DNA. TRBV21-1 is shown as a pseudogene. The CDR3 consists of 17 residues. The CDR3 reads CASSKPFKLAVRGEQYF. CDR3 DNA: TGTGCCAGCAGCAAACCGTTCAAACTAGCGGTGAGGGGAGAGCAGTACTTC.

CDR3 nucleotide sequence: TGTGCCAGCAGCTTATACGCAGGTTTGGGGGACACCGGGGAGCTGTTTTTT. This sequence encodes CASSLYAGLGDTGELFF. The chain employs TRBV7-9 and TRBJ2-2; D possibly matches TRBD1 or TRBD2 (5 bases each). The V end lost 2 bases, the J end lost 3 bases, and 16 bases lay between the germline ends. The CDR3 extends over 17 amino acids. Germline lookup yields CDR1 SEHNR and CDR2 FQNEAQ (reference sequence).

The V gene is TRBV29-1, the J gene TRBJ1-2; possibly TRBD1 for D (5 bases). CDR1 and CDR2 (germline): SQVTM, ANQGSEA. The CDR3 spans 20 residues. Trimming pared 7 bases from V and 0 bases from J, leaving 33 bases between. CDR3 bases: TGCAGCGCTGCGACCCTTGCCTCCGGGACCGCCTTCGTGGCTAACTATGGCTACACCTTC. Translating gives CSAATLASGTAFVANYGYTF.

The V gene is TRBV13, the J gene TRBJ2-5; 11 bases are shared with TRBD2. The CDR3 covers 17 residues. Germline values: CDR1 PRHDT, CDR2 FYEKMQ (reference sequence). V shed 1 base, J shed 4 bases, and the junction held 8 bases outside the gene matches. The CDR3 reads CASSLDSLGLAGETQYF. The CDR3, as DNA: TGTGCCAGCAGCTTAGACTCTCTAGGACTAGCGGGAGAGACCCAGTACTTC.

V usage is TRBV29-1 and J usage is TRBJ1-2; D unresolved. V lost 4 bases and J 8 bases, leaving 17 bases between the germline ends. Germline assignment: CDR1 SQVTM and CDR2 ANQGSEA. The CDR3 has 13 amino acids. CDR3: CSVGLAQFGGYTF. The CDR3 DNA follows: TGCAGCGTTGGGCTAGCCCAGTTCGGGGGCTACACCTTC.

The chain is built from TRBV19 and TRBJ1-5; D gene uncertain. Germline V gene data show CDR1 as LNHDA and CDR2 as SQIVND (reference sequence). The V and J ends lost 2 bases and 9 bases respectively, with 11 bases between them. The CDR3 extends over 13 amino acids. CDR3 loop: CASSISPPSPQHF. The CDR3 DNA reads TGTGCCAGTAGTATATCCCCACCGTCGCCCCAGCATTTT.

As for this clonotype: Relative to the germline gene, one junction end is altered; a read error may explain this. The J gene is TRBJ2-1, the V gene TRBV7-7; D possibly corresponds to TRBD2 (6 bases). This CDR3 spans 16 amino acids. Germline V gene sequence: CDR1 SSHAT, CDR2 FNYEAQ (reference sequence). CDR3 nucleotide sequence: TGTGCTAGCAGCTTAGGTGCGGGGCTCGGGTTCAATGAGCAGTTCTTC. Encoded protein: CASSLGAGLGFNEQFF.

The V gene is TRBV20-1, the J gene TRBJ1-1; D is possibly TRBD1 (5 bases). This CDR3 is 13 amino acids long. The germline V and J ends were trimmed by 1 base and 1 base, with 7 bases remaining between them. Looked up from germline, CDR1 is DFQATT and CDR2 is SNEGSKA (reference sequence). As DNA, the CDR3 is TGCAGTGCTAGAGGGGGGAGGAACACTGAAGCTTTCTTT. It yields the protein CSARGGRNTEAFF.

The chain uses TRBV4-1 and TRBJ1-1; 7 bases fit TRBD1. Germline lookup yields CDR1 MGHRA and CDR2 YSYEKL. V lost 5 bases to trimming and J lost 4 bases; unmatched junction nucleotides: 13. The CDR3 has 16 amino acids. The CDR3 sequence: CASSSRGSEVGTEAFF. The CDR3, as DNA: TGCGCCAGCAGCTCCAGGGGGAGCGAAGTAGGCACTGAAGCTTTCTTT.

The gene calls are TRBV29-1 and TRBJ2-7, with D maybe TRBD1 (6 bases). V was shortened by 7 bases and J by 4 bases, with 11 bases between the two germline ends. Germline-derived CDR1 and CDR2 are SQVTM and ANQGSEA. CDR3 size: 11 residues. The CDR3 loop is CSGLQGYEQYF. CDR3 in DNA: TGCAGCGGCCTACAGGGTTACGAGCAGTACTTC.

This chain joins TRBV29-1 and TRBJ2-7, with 7 bases fitting TRBD1. Trimming removed 7 bases from V and 7 bases from J; junction bases left unmatched: 16. The CDR3 extends over 14 amino acids. CDR1 SQVTM and CDR2 ANQGSEA come from the germline V gene. The chain's CDR3 is CSASTGTVAGEQYF. In nucleotides, the CDR3 is TGCAGCGCTTCTACCGGGACAGTTGCTGGGGAGCAGTACTTC.